Described below is a single T cell receptor (beta chain) sequence and its context. This record belongs to a study of cytomegalovirus exposure and HLA in healthy donors. This CDR3 is 15 amino acids long. V lost 5 bases to trimming and J lost 2 bases; unmatched junction nucleotides: 8. CDR1 and CDR2 (germline): KGHSH, LQKENI. PCR used 60 Vbeta primers and 13 Jbeta primers. Data came from immunoSEQ multiplex PCR; TCRdb stores just in-frame clones and leaves some out. This table holds tens of thousands of clones, 72% found once. This sequence originates from a woman aged 45-59 years in good health and CMV-seronegative. Sequenced input: PBMCs. The V and J genes are TRBV18 and TRBJ2-7, with 8 bases fitting TRBD1. CDR3 loop: CASSVGTGDTYEQYF. DNA of the CDR3: TGTGCCAGCTCAGTCGGGACAGGCGATACCTACGAGCAGTACTTC.